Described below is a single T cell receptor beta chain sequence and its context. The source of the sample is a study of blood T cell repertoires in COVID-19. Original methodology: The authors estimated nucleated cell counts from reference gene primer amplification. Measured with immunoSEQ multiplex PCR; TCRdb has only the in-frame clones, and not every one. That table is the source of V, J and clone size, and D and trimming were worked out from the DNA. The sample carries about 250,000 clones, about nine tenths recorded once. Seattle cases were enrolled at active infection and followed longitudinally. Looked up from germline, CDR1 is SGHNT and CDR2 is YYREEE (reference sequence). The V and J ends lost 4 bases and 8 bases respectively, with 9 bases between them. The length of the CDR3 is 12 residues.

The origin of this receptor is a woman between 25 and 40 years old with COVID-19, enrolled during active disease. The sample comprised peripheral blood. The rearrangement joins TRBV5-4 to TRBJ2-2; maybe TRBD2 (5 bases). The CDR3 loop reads CASSHTRGELFF. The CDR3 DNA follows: TGTGCCAGCAGCCACACTAGGGGGGAGCTGTTTTTT.